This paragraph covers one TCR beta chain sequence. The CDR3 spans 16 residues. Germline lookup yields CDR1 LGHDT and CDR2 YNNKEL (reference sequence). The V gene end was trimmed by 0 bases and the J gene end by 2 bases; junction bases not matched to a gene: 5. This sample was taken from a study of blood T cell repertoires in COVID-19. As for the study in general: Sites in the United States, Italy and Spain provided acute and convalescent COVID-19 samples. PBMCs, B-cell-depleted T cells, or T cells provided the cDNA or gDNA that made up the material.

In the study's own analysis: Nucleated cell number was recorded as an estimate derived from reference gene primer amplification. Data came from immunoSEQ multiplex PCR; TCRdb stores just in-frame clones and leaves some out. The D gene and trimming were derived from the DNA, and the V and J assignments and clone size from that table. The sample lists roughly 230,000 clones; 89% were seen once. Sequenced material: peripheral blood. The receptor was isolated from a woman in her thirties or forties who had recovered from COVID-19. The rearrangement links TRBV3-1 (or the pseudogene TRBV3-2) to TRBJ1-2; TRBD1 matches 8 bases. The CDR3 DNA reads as TGTGCCAGCAGCCAAGATACAGGGGGAAGGAACTATGGCTACACCTTC. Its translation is CASSQDTGGRNYGYTF.